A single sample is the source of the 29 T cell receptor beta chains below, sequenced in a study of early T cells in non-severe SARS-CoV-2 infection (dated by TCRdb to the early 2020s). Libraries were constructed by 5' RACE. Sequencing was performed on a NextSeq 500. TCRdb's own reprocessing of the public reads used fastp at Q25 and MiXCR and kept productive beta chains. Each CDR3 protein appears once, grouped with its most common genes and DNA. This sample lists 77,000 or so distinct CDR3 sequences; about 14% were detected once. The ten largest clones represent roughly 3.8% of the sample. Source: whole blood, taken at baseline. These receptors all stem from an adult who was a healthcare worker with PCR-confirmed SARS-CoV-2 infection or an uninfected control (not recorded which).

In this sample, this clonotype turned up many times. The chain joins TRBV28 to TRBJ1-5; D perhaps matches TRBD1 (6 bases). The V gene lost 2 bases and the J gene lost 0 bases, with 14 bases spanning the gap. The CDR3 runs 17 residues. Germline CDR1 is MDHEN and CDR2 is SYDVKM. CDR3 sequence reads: CASSLIGGRRSNQPQHF. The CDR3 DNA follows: TGTGCCAGCAGTTTAATAGGGGGGCGGCGTAGCAATCAGCCCCAGCATTTT.

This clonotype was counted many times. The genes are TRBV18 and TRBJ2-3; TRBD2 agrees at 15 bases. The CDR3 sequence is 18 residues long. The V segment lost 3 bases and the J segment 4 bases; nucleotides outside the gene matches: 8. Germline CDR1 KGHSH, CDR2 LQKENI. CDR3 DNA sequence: TGTGCCAGCTCACCGGGACTAGCGGGAGGTGGATTGGCAGATACGCAGTATTTT. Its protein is CASSPGLAGGGLADTQYF.

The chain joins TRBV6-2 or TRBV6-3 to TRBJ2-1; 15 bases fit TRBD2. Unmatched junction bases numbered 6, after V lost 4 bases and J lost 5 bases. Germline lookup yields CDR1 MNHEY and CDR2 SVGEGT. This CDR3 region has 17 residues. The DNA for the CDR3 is TGTGCCAGCAGTTGGACTAGCGGGAGGGCCAAGGACAATGAGCAGTTCTTC. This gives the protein CASSWTSGRAKDNEQFF.

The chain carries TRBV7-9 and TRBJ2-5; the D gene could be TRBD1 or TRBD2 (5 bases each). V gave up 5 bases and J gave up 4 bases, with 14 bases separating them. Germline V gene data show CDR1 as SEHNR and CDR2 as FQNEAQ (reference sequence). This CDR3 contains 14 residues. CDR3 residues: CASSPPGPRETQYF. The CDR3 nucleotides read TGTGCCAGCAGCCCACCGGGGCCTCGAGAGACCCAGTACTTC.

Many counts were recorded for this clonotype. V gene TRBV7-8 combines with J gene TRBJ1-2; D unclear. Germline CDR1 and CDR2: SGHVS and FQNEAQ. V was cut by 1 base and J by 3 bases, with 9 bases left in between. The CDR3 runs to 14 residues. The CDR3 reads CASSLGRSYYGYTF. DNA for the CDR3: TGTGCCAGCAGCTTAGGTCGCAGCTACTATGGCTACACCTTC.

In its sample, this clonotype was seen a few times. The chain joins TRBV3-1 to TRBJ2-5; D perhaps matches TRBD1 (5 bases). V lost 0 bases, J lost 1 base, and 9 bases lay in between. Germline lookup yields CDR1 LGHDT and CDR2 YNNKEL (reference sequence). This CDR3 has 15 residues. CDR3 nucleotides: TGTGCCAGCAGCCAAGAGGTGCAGGGCCAAGAGACCCAGTACTTC. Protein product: CASSQEVQGQETQYF.

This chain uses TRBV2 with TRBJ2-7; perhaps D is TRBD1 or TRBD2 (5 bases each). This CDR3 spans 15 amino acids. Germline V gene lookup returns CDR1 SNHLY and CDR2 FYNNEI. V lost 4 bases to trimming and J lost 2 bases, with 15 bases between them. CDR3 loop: CASSAHPGRTYEQYF. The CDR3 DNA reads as TGTGCCAGCAGTGCGCACCCGGGACGGACCTACGAGCAGTACTTC.

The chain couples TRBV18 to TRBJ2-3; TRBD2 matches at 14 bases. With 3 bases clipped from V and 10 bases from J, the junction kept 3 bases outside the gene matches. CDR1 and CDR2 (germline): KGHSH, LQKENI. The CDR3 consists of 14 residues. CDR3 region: CASSPGLAGEPQYF. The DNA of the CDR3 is TGTGCCAGCTCACCGGGACTAGCGGGAGAACCGCAGTATTTT.

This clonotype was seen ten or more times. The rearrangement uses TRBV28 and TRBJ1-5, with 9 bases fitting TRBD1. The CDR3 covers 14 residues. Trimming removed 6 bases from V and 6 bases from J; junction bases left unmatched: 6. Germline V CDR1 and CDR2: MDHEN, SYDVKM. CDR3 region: CASRIQGAVQPQHF. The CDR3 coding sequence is TGTGCCAGCAGGATACAGGGGGCGGTTCAGCCCCAGCATTTT. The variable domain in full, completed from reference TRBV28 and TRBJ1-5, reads DVKVTQSSRYLVKRTGEKVFLECVQDMDHENMFWYRQDPGLGLRLIYFSYDVKMKEKGDIPEGYSVSREKKERFSLILESASTNQTSMYLCASRIQGAVQPQHFGDGTRLSIL.

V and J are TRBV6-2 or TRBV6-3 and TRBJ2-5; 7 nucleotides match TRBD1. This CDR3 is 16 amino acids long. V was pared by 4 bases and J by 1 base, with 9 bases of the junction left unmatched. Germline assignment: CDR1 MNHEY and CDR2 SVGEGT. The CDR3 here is CASSLWDSPIQETQYF. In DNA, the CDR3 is TGTGCCAGCAGTTTATGGGACAGTCCCATCCAAGAGACCCAGTACTTC.

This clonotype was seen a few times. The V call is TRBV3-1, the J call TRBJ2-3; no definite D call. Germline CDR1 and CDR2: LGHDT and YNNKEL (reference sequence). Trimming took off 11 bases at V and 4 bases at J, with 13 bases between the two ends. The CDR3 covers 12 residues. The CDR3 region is CAAGEAADTQYF. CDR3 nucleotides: TGTGCCGCCGGTGAGGCGGCAGATACGCAGTATTTT.

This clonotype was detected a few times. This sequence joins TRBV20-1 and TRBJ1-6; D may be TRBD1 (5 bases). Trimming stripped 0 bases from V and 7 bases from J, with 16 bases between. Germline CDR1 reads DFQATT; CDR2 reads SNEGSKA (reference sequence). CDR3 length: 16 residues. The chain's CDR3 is CSARDLERGRNSPLHF. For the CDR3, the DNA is TGCAGTGCTAGAGATCTCGAGAGGGGACGGAATTCACCCCTCCACTTT.

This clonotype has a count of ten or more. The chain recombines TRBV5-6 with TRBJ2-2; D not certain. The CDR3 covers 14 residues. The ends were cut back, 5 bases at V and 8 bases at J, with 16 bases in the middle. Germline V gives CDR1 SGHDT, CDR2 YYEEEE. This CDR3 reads CASSPDPQGGELFF. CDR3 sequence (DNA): TGTGCCAGCAGTCCTGACCCCCAAGGTGGGGAGCTGTTTTTT.

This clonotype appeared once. The chain's CDR3 is CASSAGGHTTDTQYF. Here the CDR3 DNA reads TGTGCCAGCAGCGCGGGGGGGCACACGACAGATACGCAGTATTTT. V is TRBV9 and J is TRBJ2-3; 8 nucleotides align to TRBD2. The CDR3 runs to 15 residues. Germline loops: CDR1 SGDLS, CDR2 YYNGEE. V shed 3 bases and J 3 bases; nucleotides not matched to a gene: 6.

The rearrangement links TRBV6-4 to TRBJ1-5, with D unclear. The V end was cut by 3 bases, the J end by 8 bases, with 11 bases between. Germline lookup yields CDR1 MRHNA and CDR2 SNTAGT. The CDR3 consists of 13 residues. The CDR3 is CASSEGGEEPQHF. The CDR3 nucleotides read TGTGCCAGCAGTGAAGGTGGAGAAGAGCCCCAGCATTTT.

The CDR3 region has the DNA TGTGCCAGCAGTTTAGGAAGGACGGCCTACAATGAGCAGTTCTTC. Translating gives CASSLGRTAYNEQFF. The chain joins TRBV12-3 or TRBV12-4 to TRBJ2-1, with D unclear. CDR3 length: 15 residues. V was clipped by 1 base and J by 2 bases, with 9 bases between them.

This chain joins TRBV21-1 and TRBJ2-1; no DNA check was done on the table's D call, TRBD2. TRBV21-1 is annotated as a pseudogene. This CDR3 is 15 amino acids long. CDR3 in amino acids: CASSTLAGGMNEQFF. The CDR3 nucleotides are TGTGCCAGCAGCACCCTAGCGGGAGGAATGAATGAGCAGTTCTTC.

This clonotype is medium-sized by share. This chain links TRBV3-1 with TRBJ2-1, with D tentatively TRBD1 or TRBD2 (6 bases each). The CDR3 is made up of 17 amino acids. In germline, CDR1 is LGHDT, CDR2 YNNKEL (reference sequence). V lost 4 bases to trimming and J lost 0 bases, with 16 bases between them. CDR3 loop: CASSPTGLHSSYNEQFF. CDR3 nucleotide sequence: TGTGCCAGCAGCCCGACAGGACTACATAGCTCCTACAATGAGCAGTTCTTC.

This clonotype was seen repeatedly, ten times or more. The CDR3 loop is CASSLIRPYEQYF. The CDR3 nucleotides are TGTGCCAGCAGTTTAATTCGCCCCTACGAGCAGTACTTC. The J gene is TRBJ2-7, the V gene TRBV28; no clear D gene. Germline V CDR1 and CDR2: MDHEN, SYDVKM. V was clipped by 2 bases and J by 2 bases, with 7 bases between them. This CDR3 has 13 amino acids.

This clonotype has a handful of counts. In DNA form, the CDR3 reads TGTGCCAATGGACTAGCGGGAGAATCAACCGGGGAGCTGTTTTTT. Its protein is CANGLAGESTGELFF. The chain couples TRBV2 to TRBJ2-2; TRBD2 matches 13 bases. In germline, CDR1 is SNHLY, CDR2 FYNNEI. V lost 10 bases and J lost 5; bases outside the gene matches: 7. The CDR3 totals 15 residues.

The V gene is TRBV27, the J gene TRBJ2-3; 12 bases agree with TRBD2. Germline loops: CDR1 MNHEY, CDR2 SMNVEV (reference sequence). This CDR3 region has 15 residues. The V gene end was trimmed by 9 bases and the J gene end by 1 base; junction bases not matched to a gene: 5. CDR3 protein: CASPGTSGCTDTQYF. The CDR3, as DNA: TGTGCCAGTCCCGGGACTAGCGGGTGCACAGATACGCAGTATTTT.

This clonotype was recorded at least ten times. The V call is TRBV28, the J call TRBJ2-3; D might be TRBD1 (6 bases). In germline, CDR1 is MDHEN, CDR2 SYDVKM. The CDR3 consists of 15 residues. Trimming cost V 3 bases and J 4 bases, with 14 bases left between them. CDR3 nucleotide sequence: TGTGCCAGCAGTTTGAGGGGGAGTGGCCCAGATACGCAGTATTTT. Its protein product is CASSLRGSGPDTQYF.

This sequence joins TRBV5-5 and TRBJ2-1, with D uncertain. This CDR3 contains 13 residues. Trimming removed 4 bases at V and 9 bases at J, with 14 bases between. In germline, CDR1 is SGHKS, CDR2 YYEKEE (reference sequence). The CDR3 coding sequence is TGTGCCAGCAGCCTAGTCTCCCTGGGTGAGCAGTTCTTC. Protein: CASSLVSLGEQFF.

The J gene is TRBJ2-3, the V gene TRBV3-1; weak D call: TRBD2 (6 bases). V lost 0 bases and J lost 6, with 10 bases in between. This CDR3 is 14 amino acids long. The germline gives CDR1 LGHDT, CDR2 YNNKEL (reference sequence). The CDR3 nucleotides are TGTGCCAGCAGCCAAGATCGACGGGAGGATACGCAGTATTTT. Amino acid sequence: CASSQDRREDTQYF.

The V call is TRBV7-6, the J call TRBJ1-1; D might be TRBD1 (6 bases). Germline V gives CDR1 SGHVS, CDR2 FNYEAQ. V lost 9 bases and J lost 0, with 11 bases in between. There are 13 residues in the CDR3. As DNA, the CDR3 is TGTGCCAGTCAAGGACAGTTGAACACTGAAGCTTTCTTT. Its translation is CASQGQLNTEAFF.

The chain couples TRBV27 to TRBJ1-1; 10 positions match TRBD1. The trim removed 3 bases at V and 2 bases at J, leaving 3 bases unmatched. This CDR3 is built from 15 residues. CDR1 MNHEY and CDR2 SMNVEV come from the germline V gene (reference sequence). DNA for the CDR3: TGTGCCAGCAGTTTGACAGGGGGCCGTAACACTGAAGCTTTCTTT. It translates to CASSLTGGRNTEAFF.

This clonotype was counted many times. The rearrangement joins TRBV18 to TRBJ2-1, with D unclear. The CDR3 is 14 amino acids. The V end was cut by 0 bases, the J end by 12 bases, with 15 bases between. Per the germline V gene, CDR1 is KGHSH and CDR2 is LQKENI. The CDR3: CASSPPESQHRQFF. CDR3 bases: TGTGCCAGCTCACCACCGGAGAGCCAGCATCGGCAGTTCTTC.

CDR3 residues: CSVTGEDSPLHF. Here the CDR3 DNA reads TGCAGTGTCACCGGCGAGGATTCACCCCTCCACTTT. This chain links TRBV20-1 with TRBJ1-6; D remains unclear. The V and J ends lost 7 bases and 8 bases respectively, with 12 bases between them. The germline V gene encodes CDR1 DFQATT and CDR2 SNEGSKA (reference sequence). This CDR3 is 12 amino acids long.

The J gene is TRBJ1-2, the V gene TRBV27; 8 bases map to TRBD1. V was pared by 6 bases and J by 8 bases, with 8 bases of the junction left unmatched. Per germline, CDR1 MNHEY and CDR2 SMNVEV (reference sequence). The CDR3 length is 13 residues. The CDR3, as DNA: TGTGCCAGCAGCCGGGACAGGCATGGGGGCTACACCTTC. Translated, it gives CASSRDRHGGYTF.